This T cell receptor (beta chain) originates from a study of T cell responses to AZD1222 COVID-19 vaccine. Findings and limits, study-wide: Spike-specific TCR depth and breadth grew after two AZD1222 doses. Clonal diversity may have been underestimated in mostly white British donors.

The method was immunoSEQ multiplex PCR; TCRdb's version includes in-frame clones alone and lacks a portion of them. The sample consists of fewer than 110,000 clones, 87% of them appearing once. As concerns this clone: Its antigen is undetermined.

The material was peripheral blood, obtained 28 days after the second AZD1222 dose. The TCR sequence derives from an adult who received the AZD1222 COVID-19 vaccine.

The CDR3 nucleotides are TGTGCCATCAGGGCGGGGGCCGATCAGCCCCAGCATTTT. Protein sequence: CAIRAGADQPQHF. The V call is TRBV10-3, the J call TRBJ1-5; the D gene is possibly TRBD1 (6 bases). V was clipped by 6 bases and J by 5 bases, with 11 bases between them. From germline, CDR1 is ENHRY and CDR2 SYGVKD. This CDR3 comprises 13 residues.